These T cell receptor beta chains were read from a single sample in a study of PD-1 blockade in classical Hodgkin lymphoma. The assay was immunoSEQ multiplex PCR, and TCRdb's table has in-frame clones only and misses some. The data contain 55,000 to 80,000 clones, about 87% of them singletons. Sequences were derived from peripheral blood mononuclear cells (PBMCs), sampled at baseline. The source of these receptors is a human donor with classical Hodgkin lymphoma. CDR3s include the opening cysteine and the closing phenylalanine or tryptophan.

v_gene	CDR3aa
TRBV2	CASSEHRDKIQYF
TRBV6-5	CASSPPDFYGYTF
TRBV11-2	CASSLTQGGNYGYTF
TRBV5-1	CASGHGGTYEQYF
TRBV6-5	CASRLGQGFAEAFF
TRBV11-2	CASSLGNSVSVGYTF
TRBV4-3	CASSQEVEASYEQYF
TRBV19	CASRMATEAFF
TRBV7-2	CASSLAGESEKLFF
TRBV7-2	CASSLGTRDEQYF
TRBV2	CASSGWQSSNQPQHF
TRBV7-9	CASSFSDRLPYNEQFF
TRBV7-6	CASSLTSGGSNEQFF
TRBV7-7	CASSLAPGGLPDEQYF
TRBV6-5	CASSYVGAGGANVLTF
TRBV10-3	CAISESTDTQYF
TRBV19	CASTPGTQYGYTF
TRBV7-9	CASSPGQGNFRGETQYF
TRBV7-9	CASSLETDYEQYF
TRBV6-1	CASSAQGRANEKLFF
TRBV7-2	CASSFAGAHTDTQYF
TRBV10-1	CAGRGIQYF
TRBV11-1	CASSQTGARETQYF
TRBV5-6	CASSLFDGGGEAFF
TRBV28	CASSFEGRETQYF
TRBV7-9	CASSARRLAGVSYEQYF
TRBV25-1	CATSGRARGYGYTF
TRBV4-2	CASRETGYTDTQYF
TRBV9	CASCRDDNQPQHF
TRBV6-4	CASSSLAGGTDTQYF
TRBV9	CASSARDRGIFGYTF
TRBV7-8	CASSSVGGGSSTEAFF
TRBV4-3	CASSQGLAGGDQETQYF
TRBV6-6	CASSQALTNYGYTF
TRBV7-3	CASSLMGGHNEQYF
TRBV28	CASATHQEGSYEQYF
TRBV18	CASSLTRDEQFF
TRBV10-3	CAISDATGPYEQYF
TRBV13	CASSLSLQGGYEQYF
TRBV7-2	CASSLGPGQTNYGYTF
TRBV6-4	CASSDSAGGPYEQYF
TRBV7-2	CASSLAGQGKGYTF
TRBV19	CASTAGGPGEQYF
TRBV11-3	CASSLADPQYF
TRBV4-3	CASSQDRGLTGELFF